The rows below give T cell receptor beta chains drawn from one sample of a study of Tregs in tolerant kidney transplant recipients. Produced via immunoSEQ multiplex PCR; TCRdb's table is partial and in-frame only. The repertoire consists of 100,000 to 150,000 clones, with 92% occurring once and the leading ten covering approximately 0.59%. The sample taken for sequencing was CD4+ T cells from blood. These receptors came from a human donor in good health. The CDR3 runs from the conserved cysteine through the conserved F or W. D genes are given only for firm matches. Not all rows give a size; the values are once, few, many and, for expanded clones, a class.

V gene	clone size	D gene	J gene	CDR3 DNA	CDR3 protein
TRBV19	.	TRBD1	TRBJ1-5	TGTGCCAGTAGTGGCCGGACAGGGAATCAGCCCCAGCATTTT	CASSGRTGNQPQHF
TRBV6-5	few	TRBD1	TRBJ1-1	TGTGCCAGCAGTTATAGCGACAGGGATTTCTTT	CASSYSDRDFF
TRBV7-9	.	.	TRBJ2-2	TGTGCCAGCAGCCTCGGGACTTCCCTTTGGGGGTTTACCGGGGAGCTGTTTTTT	CASSLGTSLWGFTGELFF
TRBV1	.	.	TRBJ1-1	TGCACCAGCAGCACTGGACAGGGGGCCGGAATGAACACTGAAGCTTTCTTT	CTSSTGQGAGMNTEAFF
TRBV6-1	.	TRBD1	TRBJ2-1	TGTGCCAGCAGACGGGACAGGAGCGCCTACAATGAGCAGTTCTTC	CASRRDRSAYNEQFF
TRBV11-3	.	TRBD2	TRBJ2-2	TGTGCCAGCAGCCAGGGACTAGCGGGAGGTGGCACCGGGGAGCTGTTTTTT	CASSQGLAGGGTGELFF
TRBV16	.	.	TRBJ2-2	TGTGCCAGCAGCCAATCGACGGGGGCCGGGGAGCTGTTTTTT	CASSQSTGAGELFF
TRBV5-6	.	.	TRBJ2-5	TGTGCCAGCAGCTTCCTACCGAGGGAGACCCAGTACTTC	CASSFLPRETQYF
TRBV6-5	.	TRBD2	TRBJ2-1	TGTGCCAGCAGTTACTCACGGGAGGGGTACAATGAGCAGTTCTTC	CASSYSREGYNEQFF
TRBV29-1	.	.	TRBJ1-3	TGCAGCGGGTGGGAGGCCGGAAACACCATATATTTT	CSGWEAGNTIYF
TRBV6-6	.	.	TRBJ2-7	TGTGCCAGCAGTTTACGACCCGGCGCCGCCTACGAGCAGTACTTC	CASSLRPGAAYEQYF
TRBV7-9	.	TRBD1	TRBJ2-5	TGTGCCAGCAGCCCCATTAGGGGACAGGCGGAAGAGACCCAGTACTTC	CASSPIRGQAEETQYF
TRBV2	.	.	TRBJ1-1	TGTGCCAGCAGTCGCAGTGGAAACACTGAAGCTTTCTTT	CASSRSGNTEAFF
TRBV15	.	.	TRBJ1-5	TGTGCCACCAGCAGAGAGGTTAACAGTAGGGGGAAGCCCCAGCATTTT	CATSREVNSRGKPQHF
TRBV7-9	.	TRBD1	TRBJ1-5	TGTGCCAGCAGCTCGGGACAGGCCTATCAGCCCCAGCATTTT	CASSSGQAYQPQHF
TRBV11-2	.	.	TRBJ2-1	TGTGCCAGCAGCAGGTCAAGCTCCTACAATGAGCAGTTCTTC	CASSRSSSYNEQFF
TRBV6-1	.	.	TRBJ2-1	TGTGCCAGCAGTGACGCTGAACAGGGACTATACTACAATGAGCAGTTCTTC	CASSDAEQGLYYNEQFF
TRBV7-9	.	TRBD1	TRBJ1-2	TGTGCCAGCAGCTACGGGACAGGGGAAGGCTACACCTTC	CASSYGTGEGYTF
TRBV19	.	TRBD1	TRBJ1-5	TGTGCCAGTAGTTTCTCCGGGACAGGGGGTCAGCCCCAGCATTTT	CASSFSGTGGQPQHF
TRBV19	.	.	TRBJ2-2	TGTGCCAGTAGTATCCGGGACGCGAACACCGGGGAGCTGTTTTTT	CASSIRDANTGELFF
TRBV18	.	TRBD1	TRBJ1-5	TGTGCCAGCTCACAACAGGGGCAGGGGCAGCCCCAGCATTTT	CASSQQGQGQPQHF
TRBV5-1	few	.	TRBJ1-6	TGCGCCAGCACTGCTTTGGGGTCCCGAGGTTCACCCCTCCACTTT	CASTALGSRGSPLHF
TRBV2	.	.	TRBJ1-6	TGTGCCAGCAGGTTATCGAATTCACCCCTCCACTTT	CASRLSNSPLHF
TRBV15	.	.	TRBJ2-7	TGTGCCACCAGCAGAGAGAAGGAGAAATACGAGCAGTACTTC	CATSREKEKYEQYF
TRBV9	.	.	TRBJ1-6	TGTGCCAGCAGCGATGAGGGGGAGAGGGGCCTCCACTTT	CASSDEGERGLHF
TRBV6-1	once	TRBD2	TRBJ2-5	TGTGCCAGCAGACCCGGGACTAGCGGGAGTGAGACCCAGTACTTC	CASRPGTSGSETQYF
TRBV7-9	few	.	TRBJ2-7	TGTGCCAGCAGCCAGCTGTTTCTGGGCACAGGGACCGAGCAGTACTTC	CASSQLFLGTGTEQYF
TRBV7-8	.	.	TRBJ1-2	TGTGCCAGCAGCTTAGAGAACAGGAATGGCTACACCTTC	CASSLENRNGYTF
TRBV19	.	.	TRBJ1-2	TGTGCCAGTACCCAGGACAGTAACTATGGCTACACCTTC	CASTQDSNYGYTF
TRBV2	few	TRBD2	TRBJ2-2	TGTGCCAGCAGTGAGGAAGGGAGGGCGAACACCGGGGAGCTGTTTTTT	CASSEEGRANTGELFF
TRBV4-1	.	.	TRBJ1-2	TGCGCCAGCAGCCCGCCGGGGGGTAGAGGTGGCTACACCTTC	CASSPPGGRGGYTF
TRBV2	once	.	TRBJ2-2	TGTGCCAGCAGACCTATAACCGGGGAGCTGTTTTTT	CASRPITGELFF
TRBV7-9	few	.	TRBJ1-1	TGTGCCAGCAGCTTATTCGGGGAGGACACTGAAGCTTTCTTT	CASSLFGEDTEAFF
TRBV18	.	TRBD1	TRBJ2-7	TGTGCCAGCTCTTCCGCGCCGGGACAGGGGGCCTACGAGCAGTACTTC	CASSSAPGQGAYEQYF
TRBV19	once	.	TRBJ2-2	TGTGCCAGTAGTTACTCCCTAGATGCCGGGGAGCTGTTTTTT	CASSYSLDAGELFF
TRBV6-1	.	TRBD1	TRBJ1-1	TGTGCCAGCAGTGCCCCTTCCGGGACAGGGGGCCAGGTGAACACTGAAGCTTTCTTT	CASSAPSGTGGQVNTEAFF
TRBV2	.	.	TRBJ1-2	TGTGCCAGCTTCGCAGACCCCATGCGGTATGGCTACACCTTC	CASFADPMRYGYTF
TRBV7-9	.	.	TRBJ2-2	TGTGCCAGCAGCCAGGGAACCACCGGGGAGCTGTTTTTT	CASSQGTTGELFF
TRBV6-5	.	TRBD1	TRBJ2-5	TGTGCCAGCAGTTACTCTGACAGGGGGAAAGAGACCCAGTACTTC	CASSYSDRGKETQYF
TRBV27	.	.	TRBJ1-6	TGTGCCAGCAGTTTCGTCTCACGTCGGGGGAATTCACCCCTCCACTTT	CASSFVSRRGNSPLHF
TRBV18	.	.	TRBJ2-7	TGTGCCAGCTCACCAGCGGGGTTCGGAACCTACGAGCAGTACTTC	CASSPAGFGTYEQYF
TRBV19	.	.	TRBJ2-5	TGTGCCAGTAGTATAGGGAACAGCCGCGGAGAGACCCAGTACTTC	CASSIGNSRGETQYF
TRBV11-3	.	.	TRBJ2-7	TGTGCCAGCAGCTCAAGGGAATCCAACTACGAGCAGTACTTC	CASSSRESNYEQYF
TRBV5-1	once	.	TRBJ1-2	TGCGCCAGCAGCGAGGCGGGGTCGGTTAACTATGGCTACACCTTC	CASSEAGSVNYGYTF
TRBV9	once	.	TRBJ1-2	TGTGCCAGCAGCGTAGAATGGGGCGATGGCTACACCTTC	CASSVEWGDGYTF
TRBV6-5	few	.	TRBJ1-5	TGTGCCAGCAGTCAACAGGGTGGTTATCAGCCCCAGCATTTT	CASSQQGGYQPQHF
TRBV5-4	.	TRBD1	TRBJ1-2	TGTGCCAGCAGCTTTGCAGGGGGATCCTATGGCTACACCTTC	CASSFAGGSYGYTF
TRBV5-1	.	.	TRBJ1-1	TGCGCCAGCAGCTTGGCACGTGCGTCTGAAGCTTTCTTT	CASSLARASEAFF
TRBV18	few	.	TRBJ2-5	TGTGCCAGCTCACAGGAGTACCAAGAGACCCAGTACTTC	CASSQEYQETQYF
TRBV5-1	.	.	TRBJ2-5	TGCGCCAGCAGCTTGGGGGCTGCCAGCCAGCAAGAGACCCAGTACTTC	CASSLGAASQQETQYF
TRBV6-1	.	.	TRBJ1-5	TGTGCCAGCAGTGAAGAGGGTCAGAATCTTAGCAATCAGCCCCAGCATTTT	CASSEEGQNLSNQPQHF
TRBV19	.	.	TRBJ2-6	TGTGCCAGTAGTATAGCCCTAGCCTTATCTGGGGCCAACGTCCTGACTTTC	CASSIALALSGANVLTF
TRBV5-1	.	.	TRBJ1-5	TGCGCCAGCAGCTTGGGGCCAGACAATCAGCCCCAGCATTTT	CASSLGPDNQPQHF